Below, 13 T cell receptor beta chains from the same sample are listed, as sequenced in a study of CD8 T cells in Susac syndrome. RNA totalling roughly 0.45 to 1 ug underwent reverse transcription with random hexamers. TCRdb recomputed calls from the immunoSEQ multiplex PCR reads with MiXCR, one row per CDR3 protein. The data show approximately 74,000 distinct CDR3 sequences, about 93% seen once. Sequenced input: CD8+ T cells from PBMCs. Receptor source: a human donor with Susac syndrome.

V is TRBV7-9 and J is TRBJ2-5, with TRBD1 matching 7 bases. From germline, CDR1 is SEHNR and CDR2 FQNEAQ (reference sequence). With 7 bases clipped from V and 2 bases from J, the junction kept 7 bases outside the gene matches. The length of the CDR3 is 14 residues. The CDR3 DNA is TGTGCCAGCACCTCCGGGACAGAACAAGAGACCCAGTACTTC. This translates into CASTSGTEQETQYF. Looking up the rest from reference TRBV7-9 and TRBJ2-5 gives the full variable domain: DTGVSQNPRHKITKRGQNVTFRCDPISEHNRLYWYRQTLGQGPEFLTYFQNEAQLEKSRLLSDRFSAERPKGSFSTLEIQRTEQGDSAMYLCASTSGTEQETQYFGPGTRLLVL.

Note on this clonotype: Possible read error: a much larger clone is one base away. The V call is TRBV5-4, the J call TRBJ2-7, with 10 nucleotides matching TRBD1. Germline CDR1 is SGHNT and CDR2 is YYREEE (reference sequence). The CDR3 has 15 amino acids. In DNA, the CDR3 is TGTGCCGGCAGCCAGAGGGGACAGGGGATGTACGAGCAGTACTTC. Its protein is CAGSQRGQGMYEQYF.

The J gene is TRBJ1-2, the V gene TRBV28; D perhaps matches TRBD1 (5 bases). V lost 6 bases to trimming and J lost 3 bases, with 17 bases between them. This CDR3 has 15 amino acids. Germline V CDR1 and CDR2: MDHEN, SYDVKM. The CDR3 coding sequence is TGTGCCAGCAGACTTGGGACCGCCGGTGACTATGGCTACACCTTC. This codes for CASRLGTAGDYGYTF.

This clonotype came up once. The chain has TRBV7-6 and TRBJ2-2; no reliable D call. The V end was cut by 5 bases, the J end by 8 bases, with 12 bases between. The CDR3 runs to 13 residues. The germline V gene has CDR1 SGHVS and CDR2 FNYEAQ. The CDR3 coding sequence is TGTGCCAGCAGCATAAAAGTGACAGGGGAGCTGTTTTTT. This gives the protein CASSIKVTGELFF. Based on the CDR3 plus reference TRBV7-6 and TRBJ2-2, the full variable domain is GAGVSQSPRYKVTKRGQDVALRCDPISGHVSLYWYRQALGQGPEFLTYFNYEAQQDKSGLPNDRFSAERPEGSISTLTIQRTEQRDSAMYRCASSIKVTGELFFGEGSRLTVL.

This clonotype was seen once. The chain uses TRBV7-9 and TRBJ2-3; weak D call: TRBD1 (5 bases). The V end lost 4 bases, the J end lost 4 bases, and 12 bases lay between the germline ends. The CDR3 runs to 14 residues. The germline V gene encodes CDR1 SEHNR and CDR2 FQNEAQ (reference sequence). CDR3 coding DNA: TGTGCCAGCAGCTCTCCAGGGAATCCAGATACGCAGTATTTT. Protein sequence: CASSSPGNPDTQYF.

CDR3 region: CAISDSPRQGIGSEQYF. DNA of the CDR3: TGTGCCATCAGTGACTCCCCACGGCAGGGGATCGGAAGCGAGCAGTACTTC. This rearrangement joins TRBV10-3 to TRBJ2-7; TRBD1 is a possible D gene (6 bases). V gave up 3 bases and J gave up 6 bases, with 24 bases separating them. The germline CDR1 and CDR2 sequences are ENHRY and SYGVKD. The CDR3 has 17 residues.

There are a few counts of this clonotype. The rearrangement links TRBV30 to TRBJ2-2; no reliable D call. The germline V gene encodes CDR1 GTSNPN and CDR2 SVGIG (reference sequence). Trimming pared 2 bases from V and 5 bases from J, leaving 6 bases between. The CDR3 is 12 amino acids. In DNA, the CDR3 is TGTGCCTGGAGTTCCGGGACCGGGGAGCTGTTTTTT. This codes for CAWSSGTGELFF.

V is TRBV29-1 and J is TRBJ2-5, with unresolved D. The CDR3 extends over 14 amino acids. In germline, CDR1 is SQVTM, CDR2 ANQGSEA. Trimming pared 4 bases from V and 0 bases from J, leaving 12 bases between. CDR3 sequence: CSVVDLSYQETQYF. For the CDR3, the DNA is TGCAGCGTTGTGGACCTCTCGTACCAAGAGACCCAGTACTTC.

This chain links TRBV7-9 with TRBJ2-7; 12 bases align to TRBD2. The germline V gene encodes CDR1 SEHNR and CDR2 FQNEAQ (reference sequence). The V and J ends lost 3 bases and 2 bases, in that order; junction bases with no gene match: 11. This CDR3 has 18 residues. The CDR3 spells CASSFLLAGGPIPYEQYF. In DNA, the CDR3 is TGTGCCAGCAGCTTCCTGCTAGCGGGAGGGCCTATCCCCTACGAGCAGTACTTC.

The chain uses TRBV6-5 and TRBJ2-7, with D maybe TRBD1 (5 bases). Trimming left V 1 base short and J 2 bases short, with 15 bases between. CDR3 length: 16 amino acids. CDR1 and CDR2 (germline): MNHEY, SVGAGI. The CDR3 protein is CASSYYRLDSTYEQYF. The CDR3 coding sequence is TGTGCCAGCAGTTACTACAGGCTAGACAGTACCTACGAGCAGTACTTC.

Here the CDR3 reads CASEPRGYTGELFF. The CDR3, as DNA: TGTGCCAGCGAACCTAGGGGCTACACCGGGGAGCTGTTTTTT. The genes are TRBV12-3 or TRBV12-4 and TRBJ2-2; a possible D gene is TRBD1 (5 bases). Between the trimmed V and J ends, which lost 8 bases and 3 bases, there was a span of 13 bases. CDR3 size: 14 residues.

CDR3 sequence: CSARDKEGGGGSPRETQYF. The CDR3 coding sequence is TGCAGTGCTAGAGATAAGGAGGGGGGCGGGGGTAGCCCTAGGGAGACCCAGTACTTC. The chain recombines TRBV20-1 with TRBJ2-5, with D perhaps matching TRBD2 (7 bases). V gave up 0 bases and J gave up 5 bases, with 28 bases separating them. The CDR3 length is 19 residues. CDR1 is DFQATT, CDR2 SNEGSKA, per germline (reference sequence).

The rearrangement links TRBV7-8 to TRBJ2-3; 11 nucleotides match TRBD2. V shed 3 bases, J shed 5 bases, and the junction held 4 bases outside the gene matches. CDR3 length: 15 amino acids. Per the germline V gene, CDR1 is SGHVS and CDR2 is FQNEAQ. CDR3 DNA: TGTGCCAGCAGCTTCCTAGCGGGGGGCAAAGATACGCAGTATTTT. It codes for CASSFLAGGKDTQYF.